Listed below are T cell receptor beta chains from one sample, sequenced in a study of CD8 T cells in ankylosing spondylitis. Via MiXCR, TCRdb re-called the 5' RACE reads, giving one row per CDR3 protein. In the table there are about 240,000 distinct CDR3 sequences, around 7.8% of which are singletons. The sample was blood, either unsorted or a sorted T cell fraction (not recorded which). These receptors all come from a male donor with ankylosing spondylitis or in good health (not recorded which). The CDR3 runs from the conserved cysteine through the conserved F or W. The D gene is left open where the match is weak. Size is omitted from some rows. Given values are once, few, many or a class for expanded clones.

- | 15 | TRBJ1-4 | TRBV7-2 | - | CASSPQGGLNEKLFF | TGTGCCAGCAGCCCCCAGGGCGGTTTAAATGAAAAACTGTTTTTT
TRBD1 | 15 | TRBJ2-5 | TRBV9 | - | CASSVEGQGLETQYF | TGTGCCAGCAGCGTAGAAGGACAGGGCCTAGAGACCCAGTACTTC
- | 11 | TRBJ2-3 | TRBV20-1 | many | CSARGTDTQYF | TGCAGTGCTAGGGGCACAGATACGCAGTATTTT
- | 14 | TRBJ2-1 | TRBV20-1 | many | CSASLSLGANEQFF | TGCAGTGCTAGCTTATCGTTGGGGGCCAATGAGCAGTTCTTC
TRBD1 | 15 | TRBJ1-6 | TRBV5-1 | many | CASSFETGLNSPLHF | TGCGCCAGCAGCTTCGAGACAGGGCTTAATTCACCCCTCCACTTT
- | 14 | TRBJ1-3 | TRBV20-1 | - | CSARGRGSGNTIYF | TGCAGTGCTAGAGGGCGGGGATCTGGAAACACCATATATTTT
- | 14 | TRBJ2-7 | TRBV7-8 | few | CASILGGGTYEQYF | TGTGCCAGCATTTTAGGGGGGGGGACCTACGAGCAGTACTTC
TRBD2 | 14 | TRBJ2-7 | TRBV24-1 | many | CATSTGTSGYEQYF | TGTGCCACCAGCACCGGGACTAGCGGCTACGAGCAGTACTTC
- | 13 | TRBJ2-1 | TRBV24-1 | many | CATSDRTSPEQFF | TGTGCCACCAGTGATAGGACCTCACCCGAGCAGTTCTTC
- | 16 | TRBJ2-2 | TRBV7-2 | many | CASSPRQGGDTGELFF | TGTGCCAGCAGCCCGAGACAGGGAGGTGACACCGGGGAGCTGTTTTTT
TRBD2 | 17 | TRBJ2-7 | TRBV25-1 | many | CASSERIAGARSYEQYF | TGTGCCAGCAGTGAAAGGATAGCGGGAGCCAGAAGCTACGAGCAGTACTTC
- | 15 | TRBJ2-1 | TRBV28 | many | CASSSSRGAVRVQFF | TGTGCCAGCAGTTCCTCCCGGGGGGCGGTTCGTGTGCAGTTCTTC
TRBD2 | 17 | TRBJ2-1 | TRBV20-1 | few | CSAPRELAGGYYNEQFF | TGCAGTGCGCCCCGCGAACTAGCGGGGGGATACTACAATGAGCAGTTCTTC
- | 13 | TRBJ2-7 | TRBV20-1 | many | CSATDRARGEQYF | TGCAGTGCTACGGACAGAGCGCGGGGCGAGCAGTACTTC
- | 15 | TRBJ1-1 | TRBV29-1 | many | CSVEITRRPNTEAFF | TGCAGCGTTGAAATAACCAGGAGACCGAACACTGAAGCTTTCTTT
- | 15 | TRBJ1-5 | TRBV7-8 | many | CASSLELGGNQPQHF | TGTGCCAGCAGCTTAGAGCTAGGGGGCAATCAGCCCCAGCATTTT
- | 13 | TRBJ1-2 | TRBV20-1 | many | CSVKGNSRYGYTF | TGCAGTGTCAAGGGCAACAGCCGCTATGGCTACACCTTC
- | 15 | TRBJ2-3 | TRBV20-1 | many | CSARAGEGGTDTQYF | TGCAGTGCTAGAGCCGGAGAGGGGGGCACAGATACGCAGTATTTT
- | 16 | TRBJ1-5 | TRBV19 | many | CASSLHGASLNQPQHF | TGTGCCAGTAGTCTTCACGGGGCGTCCCTTAATCAGCCCCAGCATTTT
TRBD2 | 14 | TRBJ2-2 | TRBV20-1 | many | CSARDGGGNGELFF | TGCAGTGCTAGAGATGGGGGGGGGAACGGGGAGCTGTTTTTT
TRBD1 | 15 | TRBJ1-6 | TRBV12-3/TRBV12-4 | many | CASTLGGTGGSPLHF | TGTGCCAGCACCCTAGGTGGGACAGGTGGCTCACCCCTCCACTTT
TRBD2 | 15 | TRBJ2-1 | TRBV20-1 | many | CSAREGLAGGYEQFF | TGCAGTGCTAGAGAAGGACTAGCGGGAGGGTATGAGCAGTTCTTC
- | 13 | TRBJ2-2 | TRBV27 | many | CASSLSDTGELFF | TGTGCCAGCAGCCTATCTGACACCGGGGAGCTGTTTTTT
TRBD2 | 18 | TRBJ2-7 | TRBV5-6 | few | CASSPIGPAGDSPYEQYF | TGTGCCAGCAGCCCGATAGGACCCGCGGGAGATTCTCCCTACGAGCAGTACTTC
TRBD1 | 14 | TRBJ1-5 | TRBV29-1 | many | CSATGEGDNQPQHF | TGCAGCGCCACAGGGGAAGGCGACAATCAGCCCCAGCATTTT
- | 14 | TRBJ2-2 | TRBV7-9 | many | CASPGDKNTGELFF | TGTGCCTCTCCGGGGGACAAGAACACCGGGGAGCTGTTTTTT
- | 13 | TRBJ1-1 | TRBV7-9 | many | CASSLGGVQEAFF | TGTGCCAGCAGCTTAGGAGGGGTACAGGAAGCTTTCTTT
- | 11 | TRBJ2-7 | TRBV10-3 | many | CAISEGYEQYF | TGTGCCATCAGTGAGGGGTACGAGCAGTACTTC
- | 12 | TRBJ2-7 | TRBV6-6 | many | CASGSTSYEQYF | TGTGCCAGCGGGTCGACCTCCTACGAGCAGTACTTC
- | 16 | TRBJ2-2 | TRBV6-5 | many | CASSYWRQRNTGELFF | TGTGCCAGCAGTTACTGGAGACAGCGAAACACCGGGGAGCTGTTTTTT
- | 13 | TRBJ2-1 | TRBV7-3 | many | CASSLSQDNEQFF | TGTGCCAGCAGCTTAAGTCAGGACAATGAGCAGTTCTTC
TRBD2 | 18 | TRBJ2-3 | TRBV5-1 | many | CASSSASLLAGSTDTQYF | TGCGCCAGCAGCTCCGCCTCCCTACTAGCGGGAAGCACAGATACGCAGTATTTT
TRBD1 | 14 | TRBJ1-2 | TRBV30 | few | CAWRAGTGRDGYTF | TGTGCCTGGAGAGCCGGGACAGGGCGGGATGGCTACACCTTC
- | 12 | TRBJ2-1 | TRBV18 | once | CASSRRTDEQFF | TGTGCCAGCTCCCGTCGGACAGATGAGCAGTTCTTC
TRBD2 | 16 | TRBJ2-2 | TRBV20-1 | many | CSARGISGRDTGELFF | TGCAGTGCTAGAGGGATTAGCGGGAGAGACACCGGGGAGCTGTTTTTT